This T cell receptor (beta chain) was sequenced during a study of T cell changes during pregnancy in multiple sclerosis. Only in-frame clones appear in the TCRdb table, and some are missing; sequencing was by immunoSEQ multiplex PCR. The table has 10,000 or so clones, about 83% seen once; the top ten hold around 17%. This receptor was identified in a female donor in good health, enrolled as a control in a pregnancy study. The material sequenced was CD8+ T cells from peripheral blood mononuclear cells, taken in the third trimester of pregnancy.

CDR3 in amino acids: CASSPGTGVGYTF. The CDR3 DNA is TGCGCCAGCAGCCCGGGGACAGGGGTTGGCTACACCTTC. The chain couples TRBV5-1 to TRBJ1-2; 10 positions match TRBD1. With V trimmed by 4 bases and J by 7 bases, 4 bases remained unmatched. The CDR3 is 13 amino acids. Germline assignment: CDR1 SGHRS and CDR2 YFSETQ.